This T cell receptor beta chain stems from a study of blood T cell repertoires in COVID-19. The overall study: Some COVID-19 samples were acute and others convalescent; all came from the United States, Italy and Spain. T cells, B-cell-depleted T cells, or PBMCs provided the cDNA or gDNA that served as material.

Assay: immunoSEQ multiplex PCR; the TCRdb copy retains only in-frame clones and omits some. The repertoire consists of about 30,000 clones, with 80% to 90% occurring once and the leading ten covering roughly a quarter. This CDR3 has 13 residues. From germline, CDR1 is MNHNY and CDR2 SVGAGI (reference sequence). Trimming took off 7 bases at V and 0 bases at J, with 9 bases between the two ends. The V gene is TRBV6-6, the J gene TRBJ1-1; a weak D match, TRBD1 (6 bases). The TCR comes from a human donor in a cohort sampled during active COVID-19. Sequenced: peripheral blood. DNA of the CDR3: TGTGCCAGCAACAGGGTACTGAACACTGAAGCTTTCTTT. Translating gives CASNRVLNTEAFF.